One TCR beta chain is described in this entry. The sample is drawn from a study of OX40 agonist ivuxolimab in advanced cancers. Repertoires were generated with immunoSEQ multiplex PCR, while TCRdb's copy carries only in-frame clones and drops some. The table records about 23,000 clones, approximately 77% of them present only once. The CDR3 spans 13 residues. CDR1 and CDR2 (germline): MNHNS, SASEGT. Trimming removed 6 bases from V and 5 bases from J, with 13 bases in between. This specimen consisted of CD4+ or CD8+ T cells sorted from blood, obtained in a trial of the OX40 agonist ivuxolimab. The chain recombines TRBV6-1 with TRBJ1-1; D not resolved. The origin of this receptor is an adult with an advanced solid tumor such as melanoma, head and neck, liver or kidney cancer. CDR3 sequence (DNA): TGTGCCAGCAGCCAAAGGACGGGAACTGAAGCTTTCTTT. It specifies CASSQRTGTEAFF.